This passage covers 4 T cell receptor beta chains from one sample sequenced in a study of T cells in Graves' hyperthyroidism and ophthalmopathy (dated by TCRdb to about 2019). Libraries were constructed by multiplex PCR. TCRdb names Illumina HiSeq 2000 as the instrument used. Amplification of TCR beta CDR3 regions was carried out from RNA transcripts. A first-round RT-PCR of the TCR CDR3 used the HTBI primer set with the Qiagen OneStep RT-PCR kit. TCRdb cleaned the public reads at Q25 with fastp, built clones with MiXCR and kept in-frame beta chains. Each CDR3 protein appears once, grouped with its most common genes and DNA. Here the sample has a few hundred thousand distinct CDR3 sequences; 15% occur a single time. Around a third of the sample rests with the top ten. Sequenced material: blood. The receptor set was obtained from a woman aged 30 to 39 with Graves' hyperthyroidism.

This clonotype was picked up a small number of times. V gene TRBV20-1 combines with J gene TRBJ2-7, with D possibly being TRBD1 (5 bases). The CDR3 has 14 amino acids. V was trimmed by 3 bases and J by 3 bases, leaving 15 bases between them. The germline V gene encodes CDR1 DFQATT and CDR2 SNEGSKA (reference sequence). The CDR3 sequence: CSASLGRQFYEQYF. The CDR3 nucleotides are TGCAGTGCTAGCTTGGGCAGACAGTTCTACGAGCAGTACTTC.

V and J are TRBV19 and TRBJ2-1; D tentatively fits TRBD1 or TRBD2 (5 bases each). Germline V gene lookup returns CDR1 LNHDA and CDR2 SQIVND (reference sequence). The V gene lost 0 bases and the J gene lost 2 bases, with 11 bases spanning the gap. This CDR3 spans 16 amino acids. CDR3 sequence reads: CASSIDRDGPYNEQFF. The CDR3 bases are TGTGCCAGTAGTATAGACCGGGACGGGCCCTACAATGAGCAGTTCTTC.

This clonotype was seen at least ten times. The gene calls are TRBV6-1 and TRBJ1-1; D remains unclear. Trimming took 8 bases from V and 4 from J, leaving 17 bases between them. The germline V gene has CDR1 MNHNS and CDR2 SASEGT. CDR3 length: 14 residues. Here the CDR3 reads CASRTMISGTEAFF. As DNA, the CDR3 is TGTGCCAGCCGCACAATGATATCGGGCACTGAAGCTTTCTTT.

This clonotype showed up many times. CDR3 region: CASPRGHSYEQYF. CDR3 coding DNA: TGTGCCAGCCCCAGGGGCCACTCCTACGAGCAGTACTTC. The chain joins TRBV6-1 to TRBJ2-7, with D possibly matching TRBD1 (6 bases). Trimming shortened V by 8 bases and J by 0 bases, and 11 bases separated the two germline ends. The CDR3 runs 13 residues. The germline V gene encodes CDR1 MNHNS and CDR2 SASEGT.